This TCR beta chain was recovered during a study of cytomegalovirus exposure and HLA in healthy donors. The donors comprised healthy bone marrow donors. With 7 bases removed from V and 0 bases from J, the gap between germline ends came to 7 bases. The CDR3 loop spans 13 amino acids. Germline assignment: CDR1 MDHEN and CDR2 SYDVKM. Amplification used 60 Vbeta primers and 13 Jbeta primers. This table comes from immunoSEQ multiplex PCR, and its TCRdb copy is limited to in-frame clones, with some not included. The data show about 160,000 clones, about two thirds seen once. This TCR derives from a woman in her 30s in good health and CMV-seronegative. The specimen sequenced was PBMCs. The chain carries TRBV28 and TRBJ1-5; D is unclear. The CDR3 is CASMEYSNQPQHF. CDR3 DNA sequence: TGTGCCAGCATGGAGTATAGCAATCAGCCCCAGCATTTT.